This TCR beta chain was recovered during a study of blood T cell repertoires in COVID-19. For the study at large: Specimens from acute and convalescent COVID-19 originated in the United States, Italy and Spain.

Generated by immunoSEQ multiplex PCR, the TCRdb table keeps only in-frame clones and is missing some. Of nearly 300,000 clones in the sample, about four fifths were seen once. V gave up 3 bases and J gave up 8 bases, with 13 bases separating them. Germline-derived CDR1 and CDR2 are SEHNR and FQNEAQ (reference sequence). The CDR3 contains 13 residues. The chain combines TRBV7-9 with TRBJ1-1; D not certain. The receptor comes from a human donor with COVID-19, enrolled during active disease. The donor label of this sample is uncertain. Sample: peripheral blood. The CDR3: CASSFVPAEEAFF. Written as DNA, the CDR3 is TGTGCCAGCAGCTTCGTCCCCGCGGAGGAAGCTTTCTTT.